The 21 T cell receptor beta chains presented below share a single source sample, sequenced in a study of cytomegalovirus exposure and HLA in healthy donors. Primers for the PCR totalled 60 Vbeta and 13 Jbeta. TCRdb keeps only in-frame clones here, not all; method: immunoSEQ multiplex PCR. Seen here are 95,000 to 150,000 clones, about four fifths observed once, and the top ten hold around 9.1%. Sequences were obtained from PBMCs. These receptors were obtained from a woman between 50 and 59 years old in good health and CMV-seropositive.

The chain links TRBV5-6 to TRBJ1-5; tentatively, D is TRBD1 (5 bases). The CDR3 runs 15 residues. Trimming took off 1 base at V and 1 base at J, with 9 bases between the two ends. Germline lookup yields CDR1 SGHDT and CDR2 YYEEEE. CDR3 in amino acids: CASSLRQPSNQPQHF. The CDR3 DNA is TGTGCCAGCAGCTTGAGACAGCCAAGCAATCAGCCCCAGCATTTT.

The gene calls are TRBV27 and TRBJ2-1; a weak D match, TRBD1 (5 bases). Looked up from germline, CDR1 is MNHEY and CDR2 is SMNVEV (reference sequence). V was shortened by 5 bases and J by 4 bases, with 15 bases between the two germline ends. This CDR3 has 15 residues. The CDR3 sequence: CASSVGQGSYNEQFF. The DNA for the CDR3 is TGTGCCAGCAGTGTAGGCCAGGGTTCGTACAATGAGCAGTTCTTC.

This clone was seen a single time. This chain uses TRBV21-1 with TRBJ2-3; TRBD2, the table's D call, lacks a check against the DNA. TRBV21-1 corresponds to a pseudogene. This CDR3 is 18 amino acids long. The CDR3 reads CASSKWRVGGGGTDTQYF. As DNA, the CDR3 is TGTGCCAGCAGCAAATGGAGGGTTGGCGGGGGAGGGACAGATACGCAGTATTTT.

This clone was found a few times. The CDR3 DNA sequence: TGTGCCAGCAGACCGGGACAGGGGGGCGGCTACACCTTC. As protein: CASRPGQGGGYTF. V gene TRBV6-1 combines with J gene TRBJ1-2; 11 nucleotides line up with TRBD1. This CDR3 is built from 13 residues. Trimming at V came to 6 bases and at J to 8 bases, leaving 5 bases not matched to a gene. Germline V CDR1 and CDR2: MNHNS, SASEGT.

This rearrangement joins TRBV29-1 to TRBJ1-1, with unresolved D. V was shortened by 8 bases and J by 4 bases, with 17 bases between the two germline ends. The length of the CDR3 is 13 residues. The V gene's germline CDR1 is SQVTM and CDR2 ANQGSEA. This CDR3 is CSPLLVVGTEAFF. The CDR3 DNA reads TGCAGCCCCCTTCTGGTAGTCGGCACTGAAGCTTTCTTT.

The CDR3 is CASSLGTGLGGYTF. CDR3 in DNA: TGTGCCAGCAGCTTAGGGACAGGGCTTGGTGGCTACACCTTC. This sequence joins TRBV7-9 and TRBJ1-2, with 8 bases that match TRBD1. This CDR3 comprises 14 residues. The V gene end was trimmed by 1 base and the J gene end by 7 bases; junction bases not matched to a gene: 5. CDR1 is SEHNR, CDR2 FQNEAQ, per germline (reference sequence).

In nucleotides, the CDR3 is TGTGCCAGCAGAGGAGGGACAGCTGACCATGAAAAACTGTTTTTT. Encoded protein: CASRGGTADHEKLFF. This chain joins TRBV27 and TRBJ1-4; 7 nucleotides line up with TRBD1. CDR1 is MNHEY and CDR2 is SMNVEV in the germline V gene (reference sequence). V was clipped by 6 bases and J by 6 bases; unmatched bases: 10. CDR3 length equals 15 residues.

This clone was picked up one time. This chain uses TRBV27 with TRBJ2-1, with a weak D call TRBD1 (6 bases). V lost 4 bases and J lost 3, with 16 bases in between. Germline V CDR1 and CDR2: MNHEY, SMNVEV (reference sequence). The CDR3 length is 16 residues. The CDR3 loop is CASSSGRDTYYNEQFF. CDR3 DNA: TGTGCCAGCAGTTCCGGCCGGGACACTTACTACAATGAGCAGTTCTTC.

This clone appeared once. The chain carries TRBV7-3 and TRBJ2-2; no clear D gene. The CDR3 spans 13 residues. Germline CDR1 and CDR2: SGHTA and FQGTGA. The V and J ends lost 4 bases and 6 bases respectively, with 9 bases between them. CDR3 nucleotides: TGTGCCAGCAGCTCCCTAACGGCCGGGGAGCTGTTTTTT. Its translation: CASSSLTAGELFF. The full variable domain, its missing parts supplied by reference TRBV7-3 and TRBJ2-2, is GAGVSQTPSNKVTEKGKYVELRCDPISGHTALYWYRQSLGQGPEFLIYFQGTGAADDSGLPNDRFFAVRPEGSVSTLKIQRTERGDSAVYLCASSSLTAGELFFGEGSRLTVL.

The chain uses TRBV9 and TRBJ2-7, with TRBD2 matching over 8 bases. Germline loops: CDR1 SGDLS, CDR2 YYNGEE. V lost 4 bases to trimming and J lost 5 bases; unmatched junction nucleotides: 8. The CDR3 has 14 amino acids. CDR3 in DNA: TGTGCCAGCAGCCCAACTAGCGGCCAGGACGAGCAGTACTTC. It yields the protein CASSPTSGQDEQYF. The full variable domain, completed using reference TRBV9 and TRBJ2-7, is DSGVTQTPKHLITATGQRVTLRCSPRSGDLSVYWYQQSLDQGLQFLIQYYNGEERAKGNILERFSAQQFPDLHSELNLSSLELGDSALYFCASSPTSGQDEQYFGPGTRLTVT.

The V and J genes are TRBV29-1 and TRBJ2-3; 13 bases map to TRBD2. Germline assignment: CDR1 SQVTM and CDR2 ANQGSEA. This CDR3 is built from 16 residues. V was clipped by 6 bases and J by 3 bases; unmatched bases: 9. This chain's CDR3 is CSVGGGTSGTTDTQYF. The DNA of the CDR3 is TGCAGCGTCGGGGGCGGGACTAGCGGGACAACAGATACGCAGTATTTT.

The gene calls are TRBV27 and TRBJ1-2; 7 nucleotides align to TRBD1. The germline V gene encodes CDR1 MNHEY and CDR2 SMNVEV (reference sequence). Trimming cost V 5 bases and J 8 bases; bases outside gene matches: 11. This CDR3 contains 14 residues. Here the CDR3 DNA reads TGTGCCAGCAGTCCACAACCGAGGGGGCAAGGCTACACCTTC. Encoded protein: CASSPQPRGQGYTF.

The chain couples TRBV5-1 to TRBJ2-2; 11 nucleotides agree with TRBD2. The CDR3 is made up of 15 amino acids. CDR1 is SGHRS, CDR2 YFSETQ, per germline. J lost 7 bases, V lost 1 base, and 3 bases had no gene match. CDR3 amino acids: CASSLFLAGGGELFF. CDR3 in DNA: TGCGCCAGCAGCTTGTTTCTAGCGGGAGGCGGGGAGCTGTTTTTT.

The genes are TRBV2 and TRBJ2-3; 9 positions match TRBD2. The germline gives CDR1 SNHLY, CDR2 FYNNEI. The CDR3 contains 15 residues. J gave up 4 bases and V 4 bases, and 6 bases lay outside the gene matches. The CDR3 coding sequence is TGTGCCAGCAGTGCGGGCGGGGGGGCCTCAGATACGCAGTATTTT. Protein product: CASSAGGGASDTQYF. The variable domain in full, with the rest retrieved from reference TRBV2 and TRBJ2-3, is EPEVTQTPSHQVTQMGQEVILRCVPISNHLYFYWYRQILGQKVEFLVSFYNNEISEKSEIFDDQFSVERPDGSNFTLKIRSTKLEDSAMYFCASSAGGGASDTQYFGPGTRLTVL.

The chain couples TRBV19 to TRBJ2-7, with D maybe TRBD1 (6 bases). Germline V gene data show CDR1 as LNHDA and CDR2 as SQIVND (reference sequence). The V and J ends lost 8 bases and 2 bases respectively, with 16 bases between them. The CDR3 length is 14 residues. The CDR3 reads CASSIQGRPYEQYF. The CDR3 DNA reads TGTGCCAGTTCGATACAGGGCCGACCCTACGAGCAGTACTTC.

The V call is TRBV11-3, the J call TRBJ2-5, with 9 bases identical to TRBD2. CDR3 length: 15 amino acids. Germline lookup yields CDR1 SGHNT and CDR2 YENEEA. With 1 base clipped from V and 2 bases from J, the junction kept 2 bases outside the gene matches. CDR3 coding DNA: TGTGCCAGCAGCTTAGGACTAGCGGAACAAGAGACCCAGTACTTC. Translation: CASSLGLAEQETQYF.

CDR3 protein: CASTPAVVQGAIGNTIYF. As DNA, the CDR3 is TGTGCCAGCACCCCGGCGGTAGTGCAGGGGGCAATCGGAAACACCATATATTTT. The gene calls are TRBV7-9 and TRBJ1-3, with 8 positions matching TRBD1. CDR3 length: 18 amino acids. V lost 7 bases and J lost 4; bases outside the gene matches: 18. Germline values: CDR1 SEHNR, CDR2 FQNEAQ (reference sequence).

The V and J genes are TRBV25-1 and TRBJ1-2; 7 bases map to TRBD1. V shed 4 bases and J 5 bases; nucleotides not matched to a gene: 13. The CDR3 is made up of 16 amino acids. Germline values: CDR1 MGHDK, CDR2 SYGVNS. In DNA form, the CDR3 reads TGTGCCAGCAGTGTTCGGGACAGCCGAGAGTGGTATGGCTACACCTTC. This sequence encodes CASSVRDSREWYGYTF.

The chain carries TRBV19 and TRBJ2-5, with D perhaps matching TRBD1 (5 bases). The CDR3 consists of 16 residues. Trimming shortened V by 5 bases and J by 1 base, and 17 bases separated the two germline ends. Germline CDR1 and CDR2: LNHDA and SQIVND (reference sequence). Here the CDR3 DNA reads TGTGCCAGTAGTTTAAGGGGATCGACACCCCAAGAGACCCAGTACTTC. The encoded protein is CASSLRGSTPQETQYF. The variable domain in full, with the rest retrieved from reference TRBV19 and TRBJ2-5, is DGGITQSPKYLFRKEGQNVTLSCEQNLNHDAMYWYRQDPGQGLRLIYYSQIVNDFQKGDIAEGYSVSREKKESFPLTVTSAQKNPTAFYLCASSLRGSTPQETQYFGPGTRLLVL.

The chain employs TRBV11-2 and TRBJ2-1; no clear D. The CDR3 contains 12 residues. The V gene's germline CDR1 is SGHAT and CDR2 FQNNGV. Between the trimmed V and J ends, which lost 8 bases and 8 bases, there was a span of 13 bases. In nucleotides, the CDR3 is TGTGCCAGCGCTTCCTATTTTGATGAGCAGTTCTTC. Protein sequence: CASASYFDEQFF. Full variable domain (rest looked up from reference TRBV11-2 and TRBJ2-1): EAGVAQSPRYKIIEKRQSVAFWCNPISGHATLYWYQQILGQGPKLLIQFQNNGVVDDSQLPKDRFSAERLKGVDSTLKIQPAKLEDSAVYLCASASYFDEQFFGPGTRLTVL.

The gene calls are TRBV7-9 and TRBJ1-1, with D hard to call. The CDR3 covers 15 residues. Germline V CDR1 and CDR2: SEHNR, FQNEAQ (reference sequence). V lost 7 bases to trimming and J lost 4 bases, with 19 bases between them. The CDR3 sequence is CASTPYLGGSTEAFF. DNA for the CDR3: TGTGCCAGCACCCCTTATCTAGGTGGCTCCACTGAAGCTTTCTTT.